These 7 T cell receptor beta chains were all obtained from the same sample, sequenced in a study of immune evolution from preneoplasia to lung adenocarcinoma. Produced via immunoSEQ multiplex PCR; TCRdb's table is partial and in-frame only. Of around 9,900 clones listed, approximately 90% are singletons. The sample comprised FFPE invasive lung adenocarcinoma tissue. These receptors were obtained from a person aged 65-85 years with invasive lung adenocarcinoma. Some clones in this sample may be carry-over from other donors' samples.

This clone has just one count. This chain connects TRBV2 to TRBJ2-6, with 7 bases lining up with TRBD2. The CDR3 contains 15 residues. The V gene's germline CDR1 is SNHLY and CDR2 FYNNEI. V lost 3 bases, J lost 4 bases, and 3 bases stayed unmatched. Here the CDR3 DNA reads TGTGCCAGCAGTGAGGGGGGGAGAGGGGCCAACGTCCTGACTTTC. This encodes CASSEGGRGANVLTF.

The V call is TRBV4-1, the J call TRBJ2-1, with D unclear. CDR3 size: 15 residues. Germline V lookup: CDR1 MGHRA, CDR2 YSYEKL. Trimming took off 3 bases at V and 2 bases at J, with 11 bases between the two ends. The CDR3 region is CASSQFDSTYNEQFF. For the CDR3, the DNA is TGCGCCAGCAGCCAGTTCGACTCGACCTACAATGAGCAGTTCTTC.

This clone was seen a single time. CDR3 residues: CASSQGLGYGYTF. The CDR3 DNA reads TGCGCCAGCAGCCAAGGGCTGGGCTATGGCTACACCTTC. V is TRBV4-1 and J is TRBJ1-2; no reliable D call. This CDR3 region has 13 residues. With 1 base removed from V and 4 bases from J, the gap between germline ends came to 7 bases. Germline V gene data show CDR1 as MGHRA and CDR2 as YSYEKL.

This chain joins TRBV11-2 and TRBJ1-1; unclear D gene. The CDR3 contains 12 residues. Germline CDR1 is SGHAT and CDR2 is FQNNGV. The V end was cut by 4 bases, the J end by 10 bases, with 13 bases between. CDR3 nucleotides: TGTGCCAGCAGCTCCACGACCATCAGAGCTTTCTTT. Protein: CASSSTTIRAFF.

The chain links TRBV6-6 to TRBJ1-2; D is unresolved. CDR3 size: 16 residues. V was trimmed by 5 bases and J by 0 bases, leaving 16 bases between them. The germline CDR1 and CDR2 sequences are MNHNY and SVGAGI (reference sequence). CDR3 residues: CASSHRQGRANYGYTF. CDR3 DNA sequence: TGTGCCAGCAGTCACCGCCAAGGGAGGGCTAACTATGGCTACACCTTC.

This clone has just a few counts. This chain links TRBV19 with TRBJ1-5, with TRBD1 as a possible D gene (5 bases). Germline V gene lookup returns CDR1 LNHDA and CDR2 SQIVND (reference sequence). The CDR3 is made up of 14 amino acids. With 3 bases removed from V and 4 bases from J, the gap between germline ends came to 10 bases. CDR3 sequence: CASSIEAGNQPQHF. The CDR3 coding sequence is TGTGCCAGTAGTATCGAGGCAGGGAATCAGCCCCAGCATTTT.

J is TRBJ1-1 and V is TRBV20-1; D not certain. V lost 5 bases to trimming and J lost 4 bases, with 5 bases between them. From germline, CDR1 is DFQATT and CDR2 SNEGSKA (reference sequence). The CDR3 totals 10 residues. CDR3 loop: CSARGTEAFF. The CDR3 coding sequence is TGCAGTGCTCGAGGCACTGAAGCTTTCTTT.